These 8 T cell receptor beta chains were sequenced from one sample in a study of cytomegalovirus exposure and HLA in healthy donors. Profiled with immunoSEQ multiplex PCR; TCRdb holds only in-frame clones, not every one. The data contain around 300,000 clones, approximately 83% of them singletons. The sample was PBMCs. Source of these receptors: a woman aged 18-30 years in good health and CMV-seronegative.

The chain joins TRBV19 to TRBJ1-5; 7 bases are a match to TRBD1. This CDR3 has 16 amino acids. Trimming at V came to 5 bases and at J to 0 bases, leaving 7 bases not matched to a gene. Germline CDR1 LNHDA, CDR2 SQIVND (reference sequence). Here the CDR3 DNA reads TGTGCCAGTAGTGCTAAGACAGGGAATAGCAATCAGCCCCAGCATTTT. As protein: CASSAKTGNSNQPQHF.

The V and J genes are TRBV10-2 and TRBJ2-1; 9 bases map to TRBD2. CDR1 is WSHSY and CDR2 is SAAADI in the germline V gene. V was pared by 4 bases and J by 5 bases, with 3 bases of the junction left unmatched. The CDR3 runs 14 residues. The DNA for the CDR3 is TGCGCCAGCAGTGGACTAGCGGATCACAATGAGCAGTTCTTC. Residues: CASSGLADHNEQFF.

As concerns this clone: The junction does not match germline at one end; this may be a read error. J is TRBJ1-1 and V is TRBV6-1; TRBD1 aligns across 12 bases. The CDR3 extends over 11 amino acids. Germline V gene lookup returns CDR1 MNHNS and CDR2 SASEGT. The CDR3 protein is CASGGTGGEIF. The CDR3 DNA sequence: TGTGCCAGCGGCGGGACAGGGGGCGAGATCTTT.

The chain employs TRBV5-1 and TRBJ2-7; TRBD2 is a possible D gene (5 bases). Per the germline V gene, CDR1 is SGHRS and CDR2 is YFSETQ. This CDR3 is built from 14 residues. V was cut by 4 bases and J by 1 base, with 12 bases left in between. This CDR3 is CASSPGEGSYEQYF. DNA for the CDR3: TGCGCCAGCAGCCCAGGAGAGGGATCCTACGAGCAGTACTTC.

The chain uses TRBV5-6 and TRBJ2-5, with D perhaps TRBD1 (5 bases). The CDR3 has 14 amino acids. CDR1 is SGHDT, CDR2 YYEEEE, per germline. V lost 0 bases to trimming and J lost 5 bases, with 11 bases between them. CDR3 DNA sequence: TGTGCCAGCAGCTTGGGGGGCCTGGGGGAGACCCAGTACTTC. Translating it yields CASSLGGLGETQYF.

To note about this clone: The sample contains more than one DNA sequence encoding this CDR3. The rearrangement uses TRBV28 and TRBJ1-2; D is uncertain. The CDR3 runs to 12 residues. Between the trimmed V and J ends, which lost 6 bases and 3 bases, there was a span of 8 bases. Germline loops: CDR1 MDHEN, CDR2 SYDVKM. CDR3 amino acids: CASSLTDYGYTF. CDR3 in DNA: TGTGCCAGCAGCCTAACCGACTATGGCTACACCTTC.

The rearrangement links TRBV7-2 to TRBJ2-7; TRBD2 matches 13 bases. The CDR3 spans 16 residues. The trim removed 4 bases at V and 4 bases at J, leaving 7 bases unmatched. Germline lookup yields CDR1 SGHTA and CDR2 FQGNSA. CDR3 amino acids: CASSSGTSGTSYEQYF. CDR3 DNA: TGTGCCAGCAGCTCCGGGACTAGCGGGACGTCGTACGAGCAGTACTTC.

V is TRBV2 and J is TRBJ2-7; 10 bases fit TRBD2. Germline CDR1 reads SNHLY; CDR2 reads FYNNEI. CDR3 length: 14 residues. J gave up 3 bases and V 7 bases, and 6 bases lay outside the gene matches. CDR3 protein: CASMDTSGVYEQYF. CDR3 bases: TGTGCCAGCATGGATACTAGCGGGGTCTACGAGCAGTACTTC.